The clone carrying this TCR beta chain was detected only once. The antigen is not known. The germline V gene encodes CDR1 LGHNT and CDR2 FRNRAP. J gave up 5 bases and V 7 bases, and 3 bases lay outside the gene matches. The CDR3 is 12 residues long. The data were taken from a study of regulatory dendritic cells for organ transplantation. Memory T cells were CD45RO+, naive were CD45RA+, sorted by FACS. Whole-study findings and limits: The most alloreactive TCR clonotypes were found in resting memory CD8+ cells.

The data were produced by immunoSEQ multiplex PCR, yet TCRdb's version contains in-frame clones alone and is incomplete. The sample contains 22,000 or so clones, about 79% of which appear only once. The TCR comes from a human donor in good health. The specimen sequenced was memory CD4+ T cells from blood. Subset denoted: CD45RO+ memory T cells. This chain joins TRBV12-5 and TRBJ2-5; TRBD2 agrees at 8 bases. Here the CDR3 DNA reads TGTGCTAGTGAATCTAGCGGGGAGACCCAGTACTTC. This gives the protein CASESSGETQYF.